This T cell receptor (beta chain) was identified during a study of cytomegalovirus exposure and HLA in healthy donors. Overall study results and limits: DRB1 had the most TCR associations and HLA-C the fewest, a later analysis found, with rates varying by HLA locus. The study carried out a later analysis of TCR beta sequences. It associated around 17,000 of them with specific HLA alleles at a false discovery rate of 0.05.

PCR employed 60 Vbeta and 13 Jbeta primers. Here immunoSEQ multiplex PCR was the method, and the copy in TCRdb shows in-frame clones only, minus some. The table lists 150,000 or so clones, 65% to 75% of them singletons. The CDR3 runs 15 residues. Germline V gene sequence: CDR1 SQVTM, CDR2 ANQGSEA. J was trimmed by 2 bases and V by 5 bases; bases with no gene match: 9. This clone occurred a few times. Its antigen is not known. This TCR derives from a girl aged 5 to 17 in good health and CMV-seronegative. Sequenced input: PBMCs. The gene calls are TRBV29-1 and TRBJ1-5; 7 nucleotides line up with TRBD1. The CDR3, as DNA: TGCAGCGTTTCTCAGGGGGTGTTGGGCAATCAGCCCCAGCATTTT. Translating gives CSVSQGVLGNQPQHF.